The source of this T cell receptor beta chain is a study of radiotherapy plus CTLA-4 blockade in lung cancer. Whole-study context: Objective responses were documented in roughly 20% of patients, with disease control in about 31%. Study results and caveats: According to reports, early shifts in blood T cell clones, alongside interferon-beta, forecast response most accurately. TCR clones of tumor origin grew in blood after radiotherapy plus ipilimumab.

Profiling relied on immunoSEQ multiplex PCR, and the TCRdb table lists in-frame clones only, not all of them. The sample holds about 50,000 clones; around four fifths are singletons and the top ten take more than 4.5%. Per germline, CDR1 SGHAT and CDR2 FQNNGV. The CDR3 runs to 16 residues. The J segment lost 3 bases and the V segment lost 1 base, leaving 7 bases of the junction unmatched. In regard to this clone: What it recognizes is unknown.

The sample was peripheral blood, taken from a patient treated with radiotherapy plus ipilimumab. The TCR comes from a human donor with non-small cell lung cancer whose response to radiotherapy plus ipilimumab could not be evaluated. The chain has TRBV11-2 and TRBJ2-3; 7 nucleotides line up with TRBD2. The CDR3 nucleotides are TGTGCCAGCAGCTTAGTAGGCGGGAGCGGGACAGATACGCAGTATTTT. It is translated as CASSLVGGSGTDTQYF.